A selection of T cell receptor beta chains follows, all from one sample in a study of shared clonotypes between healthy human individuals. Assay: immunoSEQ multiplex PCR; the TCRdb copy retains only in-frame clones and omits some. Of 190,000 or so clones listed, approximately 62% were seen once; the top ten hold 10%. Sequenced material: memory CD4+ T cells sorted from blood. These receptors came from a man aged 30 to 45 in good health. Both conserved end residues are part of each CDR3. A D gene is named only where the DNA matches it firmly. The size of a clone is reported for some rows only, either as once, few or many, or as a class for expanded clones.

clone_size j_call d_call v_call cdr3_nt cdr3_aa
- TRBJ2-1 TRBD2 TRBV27 TGTGCCAGCAGTTTGAGGGAGACTAGCGGGAACAATGAGCAGTTCTTC CASSLRETSGNNEQFF
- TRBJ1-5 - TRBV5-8 TGTGCCAGCAGCTTGTTACATAGCAATCAGCCCCAGCATTTT CASSLLHSNQPQHF
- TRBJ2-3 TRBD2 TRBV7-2 TGTGCCAGCAGCCCCTACAACCTAGCGGGAGAATCAGATACGCAGTATTTT CASSPYNLAGESDTQYF
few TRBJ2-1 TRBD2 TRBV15 TGTGCCACCAGCGGAAGCGGGAGGGCGGGGAATGAGCAGTTCTTC CATSGSGRAGNEQFF
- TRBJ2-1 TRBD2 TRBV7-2 TGTGCCAGCAGCTTAGGTCCGGGAGGGCCTAATGAGCAGTTCTTC CASSLGPGGPNEQFF
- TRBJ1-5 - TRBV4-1 TGCGCCAGCAGCCAAGAAGGGGCACGGGGGGGGCCCCAGCATTTT CASSQEGARGGPQHF
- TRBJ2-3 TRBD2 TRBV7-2 TGTGCCAGCAGGCCATCCCGCGGGAGGGCCCCAGATACGCAGTATTTT CASRPSRGRAPDTQYF
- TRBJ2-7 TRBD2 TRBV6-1 TGTGCCAGCAGTGAACGGCGGGAGGGCCAGCAGTACTTC CASSERREGQQYF
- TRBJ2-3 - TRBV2 TGTGCCAGCAGTCCCCAAACAGATACGCAGTATTTT CASSPQTDTQYF
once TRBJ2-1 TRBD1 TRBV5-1 TGCGCCAGCAACCAAGGGACAGGGAGGAATGAGCAGTTCTTC CASNQGTGRNEQFF
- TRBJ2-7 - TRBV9 TGTGCCAGCAGCGTAAGTAACCTAGCCTACGAGCAGTACTTC CASSVSNLAYEQYF
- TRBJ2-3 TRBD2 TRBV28 TGTGCCAGCACCCAGCTAGCGGGCACCACAGATACGCAGTATTTT CASTQLAGTTDTQYF
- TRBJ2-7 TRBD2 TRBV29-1 TGCAGCGTTGAAAGCGGGAGCTCCTACGAGCAGTACTTC CSVESGSSYEQYF
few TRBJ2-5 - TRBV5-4 TGTGCCAGCAGGGGCGGGTGGCAAGAGACCCAGTACTTC CASRGGWQETQYF
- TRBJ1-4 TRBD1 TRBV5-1 TGCGCCAGCAGACGCGGGACAGGGGATGCAACTAATGAAAAACTGTTTTTT CASRRGTGDATNEKLFF